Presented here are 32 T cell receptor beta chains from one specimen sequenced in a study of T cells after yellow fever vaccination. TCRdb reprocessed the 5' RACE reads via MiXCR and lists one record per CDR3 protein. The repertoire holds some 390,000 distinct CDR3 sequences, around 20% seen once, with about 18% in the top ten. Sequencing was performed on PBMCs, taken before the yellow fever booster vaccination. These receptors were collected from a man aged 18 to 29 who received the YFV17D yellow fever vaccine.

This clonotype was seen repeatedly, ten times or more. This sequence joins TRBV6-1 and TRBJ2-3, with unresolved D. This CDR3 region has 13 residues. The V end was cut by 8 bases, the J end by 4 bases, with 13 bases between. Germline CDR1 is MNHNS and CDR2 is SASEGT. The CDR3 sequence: CASRVSGADTQYF. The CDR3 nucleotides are TGTGCCAGCCGCGTCTCTGGGGCAGATACGCAGTATTTT.

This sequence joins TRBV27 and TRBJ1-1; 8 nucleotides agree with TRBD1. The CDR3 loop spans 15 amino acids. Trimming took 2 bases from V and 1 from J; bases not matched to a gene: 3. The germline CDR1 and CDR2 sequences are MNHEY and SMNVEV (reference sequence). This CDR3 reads CASSLGTGGNTEAFF. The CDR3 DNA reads TGTGCCAGCAGTTTAGGGACAGGCGGGAACACTGAAGCTTTCTTT.

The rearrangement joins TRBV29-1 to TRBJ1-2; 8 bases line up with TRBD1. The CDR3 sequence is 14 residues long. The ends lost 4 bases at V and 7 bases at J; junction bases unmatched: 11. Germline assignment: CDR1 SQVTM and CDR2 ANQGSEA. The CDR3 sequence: CSVGPRQGSSGYTF. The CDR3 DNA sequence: TGCAGCGTTGGCCCTCGACAGGGGAGCAGTGGCTACACCTTC.

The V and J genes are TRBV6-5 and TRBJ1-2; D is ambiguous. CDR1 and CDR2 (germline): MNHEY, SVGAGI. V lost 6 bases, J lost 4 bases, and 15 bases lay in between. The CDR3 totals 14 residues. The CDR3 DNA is TGTGCCAGCAGCTTGGCCGAGGATGGCTATGGCTACACCTTC. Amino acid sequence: CASSLAEDGYGYTF.

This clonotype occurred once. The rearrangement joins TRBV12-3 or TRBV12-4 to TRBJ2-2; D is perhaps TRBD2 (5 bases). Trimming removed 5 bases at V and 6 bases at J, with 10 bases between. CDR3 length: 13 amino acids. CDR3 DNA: TGTGCCAGCAGTCGAGGGCAGTCCGGGGAGCTGTTTTTT. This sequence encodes CASSRGQSGELFF.

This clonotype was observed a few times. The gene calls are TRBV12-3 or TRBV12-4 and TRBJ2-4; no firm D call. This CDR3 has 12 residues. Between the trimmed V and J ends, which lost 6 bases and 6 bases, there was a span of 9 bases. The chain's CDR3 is CASRNNLNIQYF. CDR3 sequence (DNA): TGTGCCAGCAGAAATAACCTAAACATTCAGTACTTC.

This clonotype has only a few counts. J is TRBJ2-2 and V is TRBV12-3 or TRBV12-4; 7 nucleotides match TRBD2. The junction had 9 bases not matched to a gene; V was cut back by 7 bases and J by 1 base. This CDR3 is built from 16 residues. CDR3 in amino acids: CASTLGGGGNTGELFF. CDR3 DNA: TGTGCCAGCACCCTCGGTGGCGGGGGGAACACCGGGGAGCTGTTTTTT.

The CDR3 DNA is TGTGCCAGCAGTCGGGGTAGGAGCCTTCACTATGGCTACACCTTC. Protein: CASSRGRSLHYGYTF. V gene TRBV27 combines with J gene TRBJ1-2, with D hard to call. V lost 5 bases to trimming and J lost 3 bases, with 16 bases between them. CDR1 and CDR2 (germline): MNHEY, SMNVEV (reference sequence). The CDR3 has 15 amino acids.

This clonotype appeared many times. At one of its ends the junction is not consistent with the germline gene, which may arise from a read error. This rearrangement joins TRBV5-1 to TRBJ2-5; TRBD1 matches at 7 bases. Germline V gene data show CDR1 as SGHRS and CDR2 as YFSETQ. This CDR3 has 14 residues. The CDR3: CASSLAGTEETQYF. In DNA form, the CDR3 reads TGTGCCAGCAGCTTGGCCGGGACAGAAGAGACCCAGTACTTC.

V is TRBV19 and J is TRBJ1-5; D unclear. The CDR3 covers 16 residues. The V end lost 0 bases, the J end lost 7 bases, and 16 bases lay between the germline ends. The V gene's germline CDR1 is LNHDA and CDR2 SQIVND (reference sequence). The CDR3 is CASSIDKLAGRQPQHF. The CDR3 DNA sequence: TGTGCCAGTAGTATAGATAAGTTAGCCGGCCGGCAGCCCCAGCATTTT.

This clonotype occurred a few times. The CDR3 DNA follows: TGTGCCAGCAGTTTGGGAGTAAGCAATCAGCCCCAGCATTTT. Translation gives CASSLGVSNQPQHF. The rearrangement uses TRBV12-3 or TRBV12-4 and TRBJ1-5; unclear D gene. V lost 3 bases, J lost 1 base, and 7 bases lay in between. The CDR3 spans 14 residues.

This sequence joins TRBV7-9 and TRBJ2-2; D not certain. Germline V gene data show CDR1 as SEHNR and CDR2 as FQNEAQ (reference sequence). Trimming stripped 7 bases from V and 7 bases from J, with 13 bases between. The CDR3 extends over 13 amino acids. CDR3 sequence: CASTPTWGGELFF. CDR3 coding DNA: TGTGCCAGCACACCCACTTGGGGCGGGGAGCTGTTTTTT.

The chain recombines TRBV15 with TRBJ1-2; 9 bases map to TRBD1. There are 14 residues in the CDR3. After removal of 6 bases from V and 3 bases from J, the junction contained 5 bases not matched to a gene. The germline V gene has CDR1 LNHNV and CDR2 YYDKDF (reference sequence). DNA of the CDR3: TGTGCCACCAGAACAGGGGGCAGTGACTATGGCTACACCTTC. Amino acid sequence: CATRTGGSDYGYTF.

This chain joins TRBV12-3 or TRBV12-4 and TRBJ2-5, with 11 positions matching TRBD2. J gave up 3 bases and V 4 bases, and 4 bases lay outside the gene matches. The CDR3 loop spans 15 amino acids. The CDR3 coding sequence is TGTGCCAGCAGTTCTGGACTAGCGGGTGAAGAGACCCAGTACTTC. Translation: CASSSGLAGEETQYF.

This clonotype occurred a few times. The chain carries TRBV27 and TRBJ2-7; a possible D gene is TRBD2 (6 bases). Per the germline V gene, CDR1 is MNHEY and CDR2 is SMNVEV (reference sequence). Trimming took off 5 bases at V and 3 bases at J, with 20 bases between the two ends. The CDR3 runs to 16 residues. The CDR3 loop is CASSPSPRGILYEQYV. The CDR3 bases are TGTGCCAGCAGTCCATCCCCCCGGGGGATTCTCTACGAGCAGTACGTC.

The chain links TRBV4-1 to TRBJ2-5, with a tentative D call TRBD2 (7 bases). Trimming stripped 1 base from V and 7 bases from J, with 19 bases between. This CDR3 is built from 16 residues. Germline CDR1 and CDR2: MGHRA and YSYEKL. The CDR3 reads CASSQVRGGDPGTQYF. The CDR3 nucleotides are TGCGCCAGCAGCCAAGTTCGCGGGGGCGACCCCGGGACCCAGTACTTC.

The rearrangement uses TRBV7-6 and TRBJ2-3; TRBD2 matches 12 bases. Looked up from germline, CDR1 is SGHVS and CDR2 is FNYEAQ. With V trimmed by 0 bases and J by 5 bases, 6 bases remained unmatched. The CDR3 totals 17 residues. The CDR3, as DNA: TGTGCCAGCAGCTTAGCCACTAGCGGGGGGCGATTAGATACGCAGTATTTT. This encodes CASSLATSGGRLDTQYF.

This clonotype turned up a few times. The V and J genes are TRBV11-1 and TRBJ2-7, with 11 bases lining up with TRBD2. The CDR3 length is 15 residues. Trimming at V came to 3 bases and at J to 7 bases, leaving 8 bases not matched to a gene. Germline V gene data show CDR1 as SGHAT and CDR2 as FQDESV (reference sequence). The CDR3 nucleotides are TGTGCCAGCAGCTTGTCTAGCGGGGGGCCCAGGGAGCAGTACGTC. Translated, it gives CASSLSSGGPREQYV.

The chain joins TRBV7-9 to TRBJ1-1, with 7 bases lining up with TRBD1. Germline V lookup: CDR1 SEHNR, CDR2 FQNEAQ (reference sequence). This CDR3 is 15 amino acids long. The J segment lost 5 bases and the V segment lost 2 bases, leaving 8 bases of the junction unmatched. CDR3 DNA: TGTGCCAGCAGCTTAAAGGGGGCCCCCGGGACTGAAGCTTTCTTT. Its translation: CASSLKGAPGTEAFF.

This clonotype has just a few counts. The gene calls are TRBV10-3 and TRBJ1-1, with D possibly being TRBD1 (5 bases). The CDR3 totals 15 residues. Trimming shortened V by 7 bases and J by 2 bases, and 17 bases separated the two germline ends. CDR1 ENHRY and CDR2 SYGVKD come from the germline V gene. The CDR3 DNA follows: TGTGCCATCAAACGACAGAGTCCTCTTAACACTGAAGCTTTCTTT. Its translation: CAIKRQSPLNTEAFF.

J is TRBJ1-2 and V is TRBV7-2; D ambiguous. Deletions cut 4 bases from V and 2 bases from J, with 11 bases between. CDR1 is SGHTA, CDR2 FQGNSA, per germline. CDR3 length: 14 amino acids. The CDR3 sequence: CASSSTSGNYGYTF. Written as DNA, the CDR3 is TGTGCCAGCAGCTCGACCTCGGGAAACTATGGCTACACCTTC.

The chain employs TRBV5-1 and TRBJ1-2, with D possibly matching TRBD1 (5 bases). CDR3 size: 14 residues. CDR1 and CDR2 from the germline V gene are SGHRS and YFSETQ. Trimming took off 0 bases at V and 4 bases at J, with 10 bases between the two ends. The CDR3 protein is CASSLAAGTYGYTF. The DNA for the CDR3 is TGCGCCAGCAGCTTGGCGGCAGGGACCTATGGCTACACCTTC. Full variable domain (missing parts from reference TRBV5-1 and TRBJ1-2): KAGVTQTPRYLIKTRGQQVTLSCSPISGHRSVSWYQQTPGQGLQFLFEYFSETQRNKGNFPGRFSGRQFSNSRSEMNVSTLELGDSALYLCASSLAAGTYGYTFGSGTRLTVV.

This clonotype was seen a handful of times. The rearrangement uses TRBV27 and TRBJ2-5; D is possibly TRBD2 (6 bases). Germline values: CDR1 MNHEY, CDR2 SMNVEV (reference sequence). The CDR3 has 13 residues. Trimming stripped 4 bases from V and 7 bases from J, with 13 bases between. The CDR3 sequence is CASSWGLHGTQYF. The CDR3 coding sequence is TGTGCCAGCAGTTGGGGACTCCACGGGACCCAGTACTTC.

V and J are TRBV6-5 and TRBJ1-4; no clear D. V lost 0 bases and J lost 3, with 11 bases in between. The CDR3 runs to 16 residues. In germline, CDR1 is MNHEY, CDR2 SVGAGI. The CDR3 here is CASSYSRELANEKLFF. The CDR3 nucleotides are TGTGCCAGCAGTTACTCGCGGGAGTTGGCTAATGAAAAACTGTTTTTT.

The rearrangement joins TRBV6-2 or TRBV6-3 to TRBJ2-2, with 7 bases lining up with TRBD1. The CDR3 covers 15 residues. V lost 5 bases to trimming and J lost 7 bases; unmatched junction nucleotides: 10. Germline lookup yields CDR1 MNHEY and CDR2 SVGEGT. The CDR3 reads CASSHDRASGGELFF. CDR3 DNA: TGTGCCAGCAGTCACGACAGGGCCTCGGGCGGGGAGCTGTTTTTT.

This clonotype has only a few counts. The CDR3 reads CASSWTGAYEQYF. CDR3 sequence (DNA): TGTGCCAGCAGCTGGACAGGGGCCTACGAGCAGTACTTC. The V call is TRBV7-2, the J call TRBJ2-7; TRBD1 matches at 9 bases. This CDR3 has 13 amino acids. The V gene end was trimmed by 4 bases and the J gene end by 2 bases; junction bases not matched to a gene: 0. CDR1 and CDR2 from the germline V gene are SGHTA and FQGNSA. The variable domain in full, completed from reference TRBV7-2 and TRBJ2-7, reads GAGVSQSPSNKVTEKGKDVELRCDPISGHTALYWYRQSLGQGLEFLIYFQGNSAPDKSGLPSDRFSAERTGGSVSTLTIQRTQQEDSAVYLCASSWTGAYEQYFGPGTRLTVT.

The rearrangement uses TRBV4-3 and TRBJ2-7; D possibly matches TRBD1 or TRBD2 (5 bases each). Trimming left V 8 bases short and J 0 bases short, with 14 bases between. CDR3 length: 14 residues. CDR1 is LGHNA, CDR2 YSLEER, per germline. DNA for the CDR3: TGCGCCAGCGGACCGGGGCGGACCTCCTACGAGCAGTACTTC. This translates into CASGPGRTSYEQYF.

CDR3 DNA sequence: TGTGCCAGCAGCCCGCGGACAGGGAGGGGAACAGATACGCAGTATTTT. It specifies CASSPRTGRGTDTQYF. This sequence joins TRBV13 and TRBJ2-3; perhaps TRBD1 as D (8 bases). From germline, CDR1 is PRHDT and CDR2 FYEKMQ (reference sequence). The CDR3 is 16 residues long. V lost 5 bases and J 3 bases, leaving 18 bases between the germline ends.

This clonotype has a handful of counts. In DNA, the CDR3 is TGTGCCAGCAGTCGGACATCTGGGGCCAACGTCCTGACTTTC. Translated, it gives CASSRTSGANVLTF. The rearrangement uses TRBV6-5 and TRBJ2-6, with D possibly matching TRBD1 (5 bases). The V gene lost 5 bases and the J gene lost 1 base, with 6 bases spanning the gap. Germline V gene lookup returns CDR1 MNHEY and CDR2 SVGAGI. There are 14 residues in the CDR3.

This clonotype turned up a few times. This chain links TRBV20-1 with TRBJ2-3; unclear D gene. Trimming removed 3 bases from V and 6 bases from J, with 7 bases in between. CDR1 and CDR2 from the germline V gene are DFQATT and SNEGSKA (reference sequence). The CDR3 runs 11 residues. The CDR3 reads CSARVGDTQYF. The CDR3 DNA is TGCAGTGCTAGGGTGGGGGATACGCAGTATTTT.

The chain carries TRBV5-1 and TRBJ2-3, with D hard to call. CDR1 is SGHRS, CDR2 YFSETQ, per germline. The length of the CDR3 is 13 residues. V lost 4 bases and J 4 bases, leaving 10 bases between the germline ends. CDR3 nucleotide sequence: TGCGCCAGCAGCCCCATCGTGGCAGATACGCAGTATTTT. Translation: CASSPIVADTQYF.

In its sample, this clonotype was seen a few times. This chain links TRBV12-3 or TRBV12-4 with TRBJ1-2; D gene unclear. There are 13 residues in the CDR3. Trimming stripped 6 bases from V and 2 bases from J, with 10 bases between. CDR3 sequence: CASRPGYNYGYTF. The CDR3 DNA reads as TGTGCCAGCAGGCCGGGGTACAACTATGGCTACACCTTC.